Each of the 10 T cell receptor beta chains below was sequenced from the same sample in a study of beta chain features in type 1 diabetes. Every isolated RNA sample was fully reverse transcribed, so sequencing captured expressed TCRB transcripts. Here immunoSEQ multiplex PCR was the method, and the copy in TCRdb shows in-frame clones only, minus some. This table holds around 250,000 clones, 27% found once. Sequenced material: central memory CD4+ T cells from blood. Every receptor here comes from a man between 25 and 39 years old in good health.

This clone has a handful of counts. The chain joins TRBV29-1 to TRBJ2-3, with D tentatively TRBD2 (5 bases). Germline-derived CDR1 and CDR2 are SQVTM and ANQGSEA. This CDR3 is built from 12 residues. V dropped 3 bases and J dropped 4 bases, with 8 bases sitting between them. CDR3: CSVEEAADTQYF. CDR3 DNA sequence: TGCAGCGTTGAGGAGGCAGCAGATACGCAGTATTTT.

The chain couples TRBV25-1 to TRBJ1-2; D is perhaps TRBD1 (5 bases). This CDR3 is 12 amino acids long. Looked up from germline, CDR1 is MGHDK and CDR2 is SYGVNS. Trimming stripped 6 bases from V and 8 bases from J, with 13 bases between. The CDR3, as DNA: TGTGCCAGCAGCTCGGGAGGGGACGGCTACACCTTC. It is translated as CASSSGGDGYTF.

Points on this clone: The junction and the germline gene differ at one end; a read error may be behind it. The V call is TRBV9, the J call TRBJ2-3, with 11 bases matching TRBD2. Germline V CDR1 and CDR2: SGDLS, YYNGEE. The CDR3 runs 15 residues. CDR3 nucleotide sequence: TGTGCCAGCAGCCCCGGACTAGCGGGCACAGTTACGCAGTATTTT. Translating it yields CASSPGLAGTVTQYF.

CDR3 region: CASSSATMEQFF. CDR3 coding DNA: TGTGCCAGCAGCTCAGCTACGATGGAGCAGTTCTTC. V is TRBV6-6 and J is TRBJ2-1; D call uncertain. V was shortened by 6 bases and J by 10 bases, with 13 bases between the two germline ends. Germline V lookup: CDR1 MNHNY, CDR2 SVGAGI (reference sequence). The CDR3 is made up of 12 amino acids.

In this sample, this clone turned up a few times. This chain uses TRBV9 with TRBJ2-7; weak D call: TRBD2 (5 bases). CDR1 is SGDLS and CDR2 is YYNGEE in the germline V gene. The CDR3 covers 16 residues. Trimming removed 4 bases from V and 5 bases from J, with 22 bases in between. The CDR3 bases are TGTGCCAGCAGCCCCAGCCCCAAGAGGGCCGGCAACGAGCAGTACTTC. This gives the protein CASSPSPKRAGNEQYF. Full variable domain (rest looked up from reference TRBV9 and TRBJ2-7): DSGVTQTPKHLITATGQRVTLRCSPRSGDLSVYWYQQSLDQGLQFLIQYYNGEERAKGNILERFSAQQFPDLHSELNLSSLELGDSALYFCASSPSPKRAGNEQYFGPGTRLTVT.

This rearrangement joins TRBV5-6 to TRBJ1-5, with 8 nucleotides matching TRBD1. The V segment lost 4 bases and the J segment 9 bases; nucleotides outside the gene matches: 12. The CDR3 is 15 amino acids. Per the germline V gene, CDR1 is SGHDT and CDR2 is YYEEEE. The chain's CDR3 is CASSLGGQAVRPQHF. CDR3 bases: TGTGCCAGCAGCCTTGGGGGACAGGCCGTCCGGCCCCAGCATTTT.

The rearrangement links TRBV5-6 to TRBJ2-7; 8 bases line up with TRBD2. The CDR3 runs 15 residues. V was clipped by 5 bases and J by 0 bases; unmatched bases: 7. Germline V CDR1 and CDR2: SGHDT, YYEEEE. CDR3 sequence (DNA): TGTGCCAGCAGGAGGGGAAGCGGGAGCTCCTACGAGCAGTACTTC. Protein sequence: CASRRGSGSSYEQYF.

CDR3 coding DNA: TGTGCCAGCGGGGGTCCTCTGGGGAACAATGAGCAGTTCTTC. Its translation is CASGGPLGNNEQFF. The chain employs TRBV28 and TRBJ2-1; either TRBD1 or TRBD2 may supply D (5 bases each). V dropped 8 bases and J dropped 5 bases, with 16 bases sitting between them. Germline V gene lookup returns CDR1 MDHEN and CDR2 SYDVKM. The CDR3 totals 14 residues.

V and J are TRBV5-1 and TRBJ2-1; 9 bases map to TRBD1. The CDR3 contains 14 residues. The germline gives CDR1 SGHRS, CDR2 YFSETQ. The V gene end was trimmed by 4 bases and the J gene end by 8 bases; junction bases not matched to a gene: 7. The CDR3 nucleotides read TGCGCCAGCAGCCAAGGGACAGGGAGGCATGAGCAGTTCTTC. This codes for CASSQGTGRHEQFF.

The table lists this clone with a few counts. The V gene is TRBV18, the J gene TRBJ1-1; no reliable D call. Trimming pared 0 bases from V and 4 bases from J, leaving 15 bases between. The CDR3 loop spans 16 amino acids. Germline CDR1 KGHSH, CDR2 LQKENI. CDR3 in amino acids: CASSPPGSRSGTEAFF. CDR3 nucleotide sequence: TGTGCCAGCTCACCACCAGGGTCGCGTTCGGGCACTGAAGCTTTCTTT.